This TCR beta chain appears in the sequencing data of a study of T-cell reconstitution after alpha-beta-depleted transplantation in children. Germline CDR1 LGHDT, CDR2 YNNKEL (reference sequence). V lost 1 base to trimming and J lost 3 bases, with 9 bases between them. This CDR3 comprises 14 residues. Unique molecular identifiers were incorporated into the prepared TCRbeta library. Each CDR3 protein is one row after TCRdb ran MiXCR on the PCR reads. The sample carries around 680,000 distinct CDR3 sequences, around 17% recorded once. The chain uses TRBV3-1 and TRBJ1-2; D is uncertain. This specimen consisted of PBMCs from the stem cell graft donor, obtained from the stem cell graft. The receptor's source is a human donor who donated a stem cell graft to a child with acute myeloid leukemia. The CDR3 loop is CASSQGSGDYGYTF. DNA for the CDR3: TGTGCCAGCAGCCAAGGGTCAGGCGACTATGGCTACACCTTC.